Presented here are 5 T cell receptor beta chains from one specimen sequenced in a study of blood T cell repertoires in COVID-19. Data came from immunoSEQ multiplex PCR; TCRdb stores just in-frame clones and leaves some out. The sample includes 200,000 or so clones, around 85% of them seen just once. Sequencing was carried out using peripheral blood. Receptor source: a man aged 70 or older with active or convalescent COVID-19.

The V and J genes are TRBV5-4 and TRBJ1-2; tentative D call: TRBD1 (6 bases). Germline V lookup: CDR1 SGHNT, CDR2 YYREEE (reference sequence). The CDR3 is 14 residues long. V shed 6 bases and J shed 7 bases, with 19 bases lying between them. CDR3 sequence reads: CASKIQGPGSGYTF. As DNA, the CDR3 is TGTGCCAGCAAGATACAGGGTCCAGGGAGTGGCTACACCTTC.

The V call is TRBV7-2, the J call TRBJ2-2; D is perhaps TRBD1 (6 bases). V was pared by 5 bases and J by 3 bases, with 10 bases between. Germline V gene data show CDR1 as SGHTA and CDR2 as FQGNSA. This CDR3 spans 14 amino acids. The CDR3 DNA sequence: TGTGCCAGCAGCCCAGGGACACACACCGGGGAGCTGTTTTTT. It is translated as CASSPGTHTGELFF.

The chain combines TRBV6-5 with TRBJ2-3; the D is unclear. Per germline, CDR1 MNHEY and CDR2 SVGAGI. Trimming took 2 bases from V and 4 from J, leaving 16 bases between them. This CDR3 has 16 amino acids. CDR3 protein: CASSYLSLTIADTQYF. Here the CDR3 DNA reads TGTGCCAGCAGTTACCTGAGCCTAACGATCGCAGATACGCAGTATTTT.

V and J are TRBV5-1 and TRBJ2-5; TRBD1 might be the D (5 bases). The CDR3 runs 15 residues. V was cut by 0 bases and J by 2 bases, with 11 bases left in between. Germline V gene lookup returns CDR1 SGHRS and CDR2 YFSETQ. In DNA, the CDR3 is TGCGCCAGCAGCTTGGCCATGGCAGGGCAAGAGACCCAGTACTTC. The encoded protein is CASSLAMAGQETQYF.

The gene calls are TRBV28 and TRBJ2-5, with D possibly matching TRBD2 (5 bases). The CDR3 sequence is 13 residues long. V was clipped by 7 bases and J by 1 base, with 10 bases between them. CDR1 is MDHEN, CDR2 SYDVKM, per germline. DNA for the CDR3: TGTGCCAGCAATTCGGGGATCCAAGAGACCCAGTACTTC. This gives the protein CASNSGIQETQYF.